The rows below give T cell receptor beta chains drawn from one sample of a study of shared clonotypes between healthy human individuals. Libraries were prepared by immunoSEQ multiplex PCR; TCRdb keeps only in-frame clonotypes and omits some of them. This table has about 2,500,000 clones, around 90% appearing once. Sequencing used naive CD4+ T cells sorted from blood. These receptors originate from a man in his late teens or twenties in good health. The CDR3 runs from the conserved cysteine through the conserved F or W. D genes are given only for firm matches. Clone size appears in some rows only: once, few, many, or a class for an expanded clone.

>TRBV13|.|.|TRBJ2-5
TGTGCCAGCAGCTTACGTGGGGGCTGGCGGGTCGGCCAGTACTTC
CASSLRGGWRVGQYF
>TRBV10-3|.|.|TRBJ1-4
TGTGCCATCAGACAGTCGGATGAAAAACTGTTTTTT
CAIRQSDEKLFF
>TRBV5-1|.|.|TRBJ1-4
TGCGCCAGCAGCTTGGGAGGGGCGGGTGAAAAACTGTTTTTT
CASSLGGAGEKLFF
>TRBV7-6|.|.|TRBJ2-2
TGTGCCAGCAGCCCGTCTAGCCCTAAAGCCGGGGAGCTGTTTTTT
CASSPSSPKAGELFF
>TRBV19|.|.|TRBJ1-5
TGTGCCAGTAGCAGGGCCGGGAATAGCAATCAGCCCCAGCATTTT
CASSRAGNSNQPQHF
>TRBV2|.|once|TRBJ1-5
TGTGCCAGCAGCCGGGAGGGTAATCAGCCCCAGCATTTT
CASSREGNQPQHF
>TRBV9|TRBD2|.|TRBJ2-5
TGTGCCAGCAGCGTAGGGTTTAGCGGGCTAGAGCAGTACTTC
CASSVGFSGLEQYF
>TRBV7-2|TRBD2|.|TRBJ2-4
TGTGCCAGCAGCCTACGACTAGCGGGAGCTGATAAGACCAAAAACATTCAGTACTTC
CASSLRLAGADKTKNIQYF
>TRBV27|.|few|TRBJ1-5
TGTGCCAGCACCCCCGGACAGCGCAATCAGCCCCAGCATTTT
CASTPGQRNQPQHF
>TRBV9|.|.|TRBJ2-1
TGTGCCAGCAGCGTAGCTGCGGGGACCTACAATGAGCAGTTCTTC
CASSVAAGTYNEQFF
>TRBV5-1|TRBD2|.|TRBJ2-7
TGCGCCAGCAGCCCCCGGACTAGCGGGAGCTTCTACGAGCAGTACTTC
CASSPRTSGSFYEQYF
>TRBV11-2|.|.|TRBJ2-5
TGTGCCAGCAGCTTTGTGGAGTGGTACCAAGAGACCCAGTACTTC
CASSFVEWYQETQYF
>TRBV30|.|.|TRBJ1-6
TGTGCCTGGAGCGGATTGAATAATTCACCCCTCCACTTT
CAWSGLNNSPLHF
>TRBV7-8|.|.|TRBJ1-6
TGTGCCAGCAGCTTAGTTCAGGGGATGGATTCACCCCTCCACTTT
CASSLVQGMDSPLHF
>TRBV28|TRBD1|.|TRBJ1-2
TGTGCCAGCAGTTCCCCGACAACAGGGGTGGAGGGCTACACCTTC
CASSSPTTGVEGYTF
>TRBV2|.|once|TRBJ2-3
TGTGCCAGCAGTGCCTTCGGACTGGGTCTGGGTACGCAGTATTTT
CASSAFGLGLGTQYF
>TRBV7-2|TRBD2|.|TRBJ2-7
TGTGCCAGCAGCCGACTAGCGGGAGTAACCTACGAGCAGTACTTC
CASSRLAGVTYEQYF
>TRBV2|TRBD2|.|TRBJ2-5
TGTGCCAGCAGTCCACTAGCGTTAGAGACCCAGTACTTC
CASSPLALETQYF
>TRBV11-1|.|.|TRBJ2-7
TGTGCCAGCAGCTTACTCGGCGGCTACGAGCAGTACTTC
CASSLLGGYEQYF
>TRBV5-1|.|once|TRBJ2-1
TGCGCCAGCAACGAGGGAGCCTCCTACAATGAGCAGTTCTTC
CASNEGASYNEQFF
>TRBV6-5|.|.|TRBJ1-5
TGTGCCAGCACAGAAGGCAGCCAGCCCCAGCATTTT
CASTEGSQPQHF
>TRBV7-6|TRBD1|.|TRBJ2-3
TGTGCCAGCAGCTTCAACAGGGGAACAGATACGCAGTATTTT
CASSFNRGTDTQYF
>TRBV7-9|TRBD2|once|TRBJ2-7
TGTGCCAGCAGACCTTACGCGGGGGGAATTTACGAGCAGTACTTC
CASRPYAGGIYEQYF
>TRBV7-2|.|.|TRBJ2-1
TGTGCCAGCAGCTTAGCCGGGGGGCCCTACAATGAGCAGTTCTTC
CASSLAGGPYNEQFF
>TRBV10-3|TRBD1|.|TRBJ1-2
TGTGCCATCAGTGAGACCGGGACAGGGAACTATGGCTACACCTTC
CAISETGTGNYGYTF
>TRBV15|.|.|TRBJ2-7
TGTGCCACCAGCAGAGATCGTGGGACTCCCTACGAGCAGTACTTC
CATSRDRGTPYEQYF
>TRBV6-5|.|.|TRBJ1-4
TGTGCCAGCAGTTACGCCCAAGGGTATGCTAATGAAAAACTGTTTTTT
CASSYAQGYANEKLFF
>TRBV11-2|.|.|TRBJ2-1
TGTGCCAGCAGCTTAGTCGATGAGCAGTTCTTC
CASSLVDEQFF
>TRBV6-1|TRBD1|.|TRBJ2-3
TGTGCCAGCTCAACACCGGGACAGGGGTCAGATACGCAGTATTTT
CASSTPGQGSDTQYF
>TRBV4-1|TRBD2|.|TRBJ2-2
TGCGCCAGCAGCCAAGGAAAAGCGGGACCCGGGGAGCTGTTTTTT
CASSQGKAGPGELFF
>TRBV10-3|.|.|TRBJ1-5
TGTGCCATCAGTGAGTCGCTCACCTCGGATCAGCCCCAGCATTTT
CAISESLTSDQPQHF
>TRBV2|.|.|TRBJ1-2
TGTGCCAGCACCGGACAGAACTACTATGGCTACACCTTC
CASTGQNYYGYTF
>TRBV6-1|TRBD1|.|TRBJ2-4
TGTGCCAGCAGTGCCTCGGGACAGGCCCGTCAGGTAGCCAAAAACATTCAGTACTTC
CASSASGQARQVAKNIQYF
>TRBV5-8|TRBD2|.|TRBJ2-1
TGTGCCAGCAGCCCGGGACTAGGGGTTGAGCAGTTCTTC
CASSPGLGVEQFF
>TRBV6-5|.|.|TRBJ2-5
TGTGCCAGCAAGCGGCCAGGGAACGTCTGGACCCAGTACTTC
CASKRPGNVWTQYF
>TRBV5-1|.|few|TRBJ1-6
TGCGCCAGCAAACGAACAGGCGATAATTCACCCCTCCACTTT
CASKRTGDNSPLHF
>TRBV11-2|TRBD2|.|TRBJ2-1
TGTGCCAGCAGCAACGGGACTAGCCCCTACAATGAGCAGTTCTTC
CASSNGTSPYNEQFF
>TRBV7-2|TRBD2|.|TRBJ2-1
TGTGCCAGCAGCTTAGTGGCGGGAGAGAGCTACAATGAGCAGTTCTTC
CASSLVAGESYNEQFF
>TRBV30|.|.|TRBJ1-2
TGTGCCTGGAGTGACAAGACACGTAACTATGGCTACACCTTC
CAWSDKTRNYGYTF
>TRBV5-4|.|.|TRBJ2-5
TGTGCCAGCAGCTCCAGGGGTCGAGAGACCCAGTACTTC
CASSSRGRETQYF
>TRBV7-9|TRBD2|.|TRBJ2-7
TGTGCCAGCAGCACGGGTCGGGGGGGCGCCGAGCAGTACTTC
CASSTGRGGAEQYF
>TRBV19|TRBD2|.|TRBJ2-1
TGTGCCAGTAGTATAGCGGGCGGGAGCTCCTACAATGAGCAGTTCTTC
CASSIAGGSSYNEQFF
>TRBV7-2|TRBD2|.|TRBJ2-7
TGTGCCAGCAGCCTTGGGCGGACTAGCGTTCCCTACGAGCAGTACTTC
CASSLGRTSVPYEQYF
>TRBV10-3|TRBD2|.|TRBJ2-7
TGTGCCATCAAACCGGCACTAGCGGGGGGTCGGCAGTACTTC
CAIKPALAGGRQYF
>TRBV18|.|once|TRBJ2-7
TGTGCCAGCTCACCACCGATGGGAACCTACGAGCAGTACTTC
CASSPPMGTYEQYF